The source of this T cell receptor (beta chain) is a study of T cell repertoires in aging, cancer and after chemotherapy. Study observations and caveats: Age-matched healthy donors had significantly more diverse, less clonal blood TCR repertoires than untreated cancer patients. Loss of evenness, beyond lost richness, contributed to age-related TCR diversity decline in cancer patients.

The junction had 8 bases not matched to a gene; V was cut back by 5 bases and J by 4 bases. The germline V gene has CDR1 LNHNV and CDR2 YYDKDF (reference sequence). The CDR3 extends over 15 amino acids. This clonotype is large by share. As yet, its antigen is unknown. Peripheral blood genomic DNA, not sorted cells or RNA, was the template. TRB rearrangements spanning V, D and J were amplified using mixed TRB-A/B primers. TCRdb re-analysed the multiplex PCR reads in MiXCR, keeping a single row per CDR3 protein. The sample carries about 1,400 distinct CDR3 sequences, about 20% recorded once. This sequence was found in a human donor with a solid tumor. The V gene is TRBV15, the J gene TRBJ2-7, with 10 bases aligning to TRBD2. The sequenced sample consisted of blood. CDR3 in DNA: TGTGCCACCAGCCTCGGGCTAGCGGGAGTATACGAGCAGTACTTC. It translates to CATSLGLAGVYEQYF.